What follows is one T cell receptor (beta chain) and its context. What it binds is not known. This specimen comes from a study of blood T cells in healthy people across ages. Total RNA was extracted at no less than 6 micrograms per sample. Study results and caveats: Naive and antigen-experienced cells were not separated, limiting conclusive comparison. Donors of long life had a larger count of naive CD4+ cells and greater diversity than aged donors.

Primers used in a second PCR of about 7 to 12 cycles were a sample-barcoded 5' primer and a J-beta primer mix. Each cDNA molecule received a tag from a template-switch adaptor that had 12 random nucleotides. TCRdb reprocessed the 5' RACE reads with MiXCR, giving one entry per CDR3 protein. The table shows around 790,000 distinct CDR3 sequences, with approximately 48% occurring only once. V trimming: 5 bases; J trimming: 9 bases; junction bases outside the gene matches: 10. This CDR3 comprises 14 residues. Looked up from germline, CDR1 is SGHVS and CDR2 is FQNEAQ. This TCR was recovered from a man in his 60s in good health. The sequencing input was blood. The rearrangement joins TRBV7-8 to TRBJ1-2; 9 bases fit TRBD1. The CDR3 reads CASSLLQGARSYTF. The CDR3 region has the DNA TGTGCCAGCAGCCTACTACAGGGGGCCAGGAGCTACACCTTC.